This TCR beta chain was recovered during a study of T cells in localized non-small cell lung cancer. The germline V gene has CDR1 GTSNPN and CDR2 SVGIG (reference sequence). Trimming left V 2 bases short and J 7 bases short, with 12 bases between. The CDR3 length is 13 residues. In this sample, this clone turned up a few times. Assay used: immunoSEQ multiplex PCR; TCRdb lists only in-frame clones, some missing. Of around 3,900 clones listed, 25% were seen once; the top ten hold around 8.4%. The source of this sequence is a male donor older than 55 with stage I lung adenocarcinoma. The rearrangement links TRBV30 to TRBJ2-1, with D perhaps matching TRBD1 (6 bases). This specimen was lung tumor tissue, taken before any cancer treatment. CDR3 sequence reads: CAWSWTAMNEQFF. DNA for the CDR3: TGTGCCTGGAGTTGGACAGCCATGAATGAGCAGTTCTTC. Drawing the rest from reference TRBV30 and TRBJ2-1, the complete variable domain is SQTIHQWPATLVQPVGSPLSLECTVEGTSNPNLYWYRQAAGRGLQLLFYSVGIGQISSEVPQNLSASRPQDRQFILSSKKLLLSDSGFYLCAWSWTAMNEQFFGPGTRLTVL.